Shown below are 25 T cell receptor beta chains from a single sample sequenced in a study of blood T cells in healthy people across ages. Using a J-beta primer mix together with a sample-barcoded 5' primer, a second PCR was run for roughly 6 to 12 cycles. TCRdb reprocessed the 5' RACE reads with MiXCR, giving one entry per CDR3 protein. The data hold about 930,000 distinct CDR3 sequences, with around 29% observed a single time. The sample was also reused in another study, on T cells of mothers and their children.

The specimen was blood. The receptors originated from a woman between 35 and 50 years old in good health.

Of note for this clonotype: Relative to the germline gene, one junction end is altered; a read error may explain this. The J gene is TRBJ1-6, the V gene TRBV5-1, with 7 bases lining up with TRBD1. Germline-derived CDR1 and CDR2 are SGHRS and YFSETQ. This CDR3 spans 16 amino acids. The CDR3 DNA is TGCGCCAGCAGTCCTGACAGGGCCAGCTATAATTCACCCCCCCACTTT. Its protein product is CASSPDRASYNSPPHF.

This clonotype was seen only a few times. This chain joins TRBV12-3 or TRBV12-4 and TRBJ1-1, with 10 positions matching TRBD1. This CDR3 region has 17 residues. V was pared by 5 bases and J by 6 bases, with 15 bases of the junction left unmatched. This CDR3 reads CASSPGSSGTGVPEAFF. The CDR3 DNA reads TGTGCCAGCAGTCCGGGATCCTCCGGGACAGGGGTCCCTGAAGCTTTCTTT.

The genes are TRBV12-3 or TRBV12-4 and TRBJ2-1; D possibly matches TRBD1 or TRBD2 (6 bases each). The V and J ends lost 8 bases and 0 bases respectively, with 14 bases between them. The CDR3 runs 15 residues. CDR3: CASREGDSSYNEQFF. The CDR3 DNA sequence: TGTGCCAGCCGTGAGGGGGACTCCTCCTACAATGAGCAGTTCTTC.

The gene calls are TRBV4-3 and TRBJ1-5; D is possibly TRBD1 (5 bases). Germline CDR1 LGHNA, CDR2 YSLEER. This CDR3 contains 16 residues. V lost 2 bases, J lost 2 bases, and 13 bases lay in between. CDR3 nucleotide sequence: TGCGCCAGCAGCCAACATCGGGGGGTGGGCAATCAGCCCCAGCATTTT. Encoded protein: CASSQHRGVGNQPQHF.

The chain uses TRBV29-1 and TRBJ2-7, with D maybe TRBD2 (6 bases). Germline V gene lookup returns CDR1 SQVTM and CDR2 ANQGSEA. The CDR3 consists of 14 residues. Trimming stripped 6 bases from V and 3 bases from J, with 18 bases between. The chain's CDR3 is CSVAGLPGVYEQYF. The CDR3 DNA follows: TGCAGCGTGGCGGGACTCCCAGGCGTCTACGAGCAGTACTTC.

This clonotype appeared a few times. The rearrangement links TRBV12-3 or TRBV12-4 to TRBJ2-1, with 7 nucleotides matching TRBD2. The CDR3 sequence is 15 residues long. Unmatched junction bases numbered 5, after V lost 6 bases and J lost 0 bases. In nucleotides, the CDR3 is TGTGCCAGCAGCCCGGGAGGTTACTCCTACAATGAGCAGTTCTTC. It encodes CASSPGGYSYNEQFF.

This clonotype was recorded at least ten times. The gene calls are TRBV20-1 and TRBJ1-2; D ambiguous. CDR3 size: 14 residues. Germline V gene sequence: CDR1 DFQATT, CDR2 SNEGSKA (reference sequence). Trimming removed 3 bases at V and 8 bases at J, with 19 bases between. The CDR3 coding sequence is TGCAGTGCTAGGGATCTCCGGGCCACTATCGGCTACACCTTC. Translation gives CSARDLRATIGYTF.

The chain's CDR3 is CASSLVAYEQFF. CDR3 in DNA: TGTGCCAGCAGCTTAGTAGCGTACGAGCAGTTCTTC. This chain uses TRBV7-9 with TRBJ2-1; D perhaps matches TRBD2 (5 bases). This CDR3 is 12 amino acids long. Trimming removed 1 base from V and 10 bases from J, with 8 bases in between. Looked up from germline, CDR1 is SEHNR and CDR2 is FQNEAQ (reference sequence).

The chain combines TRBV25-1 with TRBJ1-2; a possible D gene is TRBD1 (6 bases). CDR1 and CDR2 from the germline V gene are MGHDK and SYGVNS. The CDR3 has 12 amino acids. The V and J ends lost 3 bases and 7 bases respectively, with 9 bases between them. The CDR3 DNA reads as TGTGCCAGCAGTGAGCAGGGGACTGGCTACACCTTC. Encoded protein: CASSEQGTGYTF.

The chain's CDR3 is CASSPRGLEVYNEQFF. CDR3 DNA sequence: TGTGCCAGCAGTCCACGTGGCCTAGAGGTCTACAATGAGCAGTTCTTC. The chain joins TRBV6-2 or TRBV6-3 to TRBJ2-1, with D hard to call. The germline V gene has CDR1 MNHEY and CDR2 SVGEGT. V was pared by 5 bases and J by 3 bases, with 17 bases between. The CDR3 is 16 residues long.

The rearrangement joins TRBV6-1 to TRBJ1-1; TRBD1 might be the D (5 bases). V lost 2 bases to trimming and J lost 5 bases, with 15 bases between them. The CDR3 totals 15 residues. Germline lookup yields CDR1 MNHNS and CDR2 SASEGT. CDR3 loop: CASSERRGSRTEAFF. The DNA for the CDR3 is TGTGCCAGCAGTGAAAGAAGGGGTAGCAGGACTGAAGCTTTCTTT.

To note about this clonotype: It may be a read error: a sequence one base away is much more abundant. CDR3 sequence reads: CSVEDRLAKNIQYF. In DNA, the CDR3 is TGCAGCGTTGAAGACAGGCTAGCCAAAAACATTCAGTACTTC. This sequence joins TRBV29-1 and TRBJ2-4; D remains ambiguous. CDR3 size: 14 residues. Germline V gives CDR1 SQVTM, CDR2 ANQGSEA. V was cut by 0 bases and J by 0 bases, with 6 bases left in between.

This clonotype was seen only a few times. This rearrangement joins TRBV28 to TRBJ2-5, with 9 bases lining up with TRBD2. J gave up 5 bases and V 4 bases, and 11 bases lay outside the gene matches. The CDR3 is 16 residues long. From germline, CDR1 is MDHEN and CDR2 SYDVKM. CDR3 sequence (DNA): TGTGCCAGCAGTTCGCGGGTAGCGGGGGTGTTTGAGACCCAGTACTTC. Protein sequence: CASSSRVAGVFETQYF.

The chain links TRBV12-3 or TRBV12-4 to TRBJ2-2, with 9 bases fitting TRBD1. Losses at the gene ends were 7 bases for V and 4 bases for J; bases not matched to a gene: 4. This CDR3 has 14 amino acids. The CDR3 protein is CASKRTGVTGELFF. CDR3 coding DNA: TGTGCCAGCAAAAGGACAGGGGTCACCGGGGAGCTGTTTTTT.

The rearrangement uses TRBV7-3 and TRBJ2-1; a weak D match, TRBD2 (6 bases). Trimming removed 1 base at V and 10 bases at J, with 14 bases between. CDR3 length: 14 amino acids. CDR1 and CDR2 (germline): SGHTA, FQGTGA. Here the CDR3 DNA reads TGTGCCAGCAGCTTAAGTGTCGGCGGGGTCGAGCAGTTCTTC. Translated, it gives CASSLSVGGVEQFF.

J is TRBJ2-2 and V is TRBV10-3; 10 nucleotides align to TRBD2. The CDR3 totals 14 residues. The junction had 3 bases not matched to a gene; V was cut back by 10 bases and J by 1 base. Germline CDR1 is ENHRY and CDR2 is SYGVKD. In DNA, the CDR3 is TGTGCCACAGGACTAGCGGTGAACACCGGGGAGCTGTTTTTT. Its translation: CATGLAVNTGELFF.

The V call is TRBV28, the J call TRBJ1-2; tentatively, D is TRBD1 (5 bases). The V gene's germline CDR1 is MDHEN and CDR2 SYDVKM. The CDR3 spans 10 residues. The ends were cut back, 11 bases at V and 7 bases at J, with 11 bases in the middle. The CDR3 sequence: CAAVGAGYTF. CDR3 sequence (DNA): TGTGCCGCCGTCGGGGCTGGCTACACCTTC.

The chain combines TRBV20-1 with TRBJ1-2, with TRBD1 as a possible D gene (6 bases). V lost 5 bases, J lost 13 bases, and 29 bases lay in between. Germline CDR1 reads DFQATT; CDR2 reads SNEGSKA (reference sequence). CDR3 size: 15 residues. The CDR3 sequence: CSAPGGARGRGLATF. The CDR3 DNA reads as TGCAGTGCTCCCGGGGGGGCTAGAGGACGAGGGCTCGCCACCTTC.

The rearrangement links TRBV9 to TRBJ2-5; 11 nucleotides align to TRBD2. The CDR3 has 15 amino acids. V lost 4 bases to trimming and J lost 5 bases; unmatched junction nucleotides: 7. Germline CDR1 is SGDLS and CDR2 is YYNGEE. The CDR3 loop reads CASSYSGGAEETQYF. In DNA, the CDR3 is TGTGCCAGCAGCTATAGCGGGGGGGCAGAGGAGACCCAGTACTTC. Full variable domain (rest looked up from reference TRBV9 and TRBJ2-5): DSGVTQTPKHLITATGQRVTLRCSPRSGDLSVYWYQQSLDQGLQFLIQYYNGEERAKGNILERFSAQQFPDLHSELNLSSLELGDSALYFCASSYSGGAEETQYFGPGTRLLVL.

This chain connects TRBV11-3 to TRBJ2-7; 9 bases fit TRBD1. The CDR3 sequence is 15 residues long. CDR1 and CDR2 (germline): SGHNT, YENEEA. V lost 5 bases, J lost 8 bases, and 13 bases stayed unmatched. The DNA for the CDR3 is TGTGCCAGCAGCCCTCCGGGACAGGGAATGAGCAAGCAGTACTTC. This encodes CASSPPGQGMSKQYF.

For this clonotype: Being one base from a much bigger clone, this may be a read error. This chain connects TRBV29-1 to TRBJ1-1; D uncertain. This CDR3 contains 10 residues. The germline gives CDR1 SQVTM, CDR2 ANQGSEA. Here the CDR3 DNA reads TGCGGCGTTTTCCACACTGAAGCTTTCTTT. It specifies CGVFHTEAFF. The full variable domain, with the rest looked up from reference TRBV29-1 and TRBJ1-1, is SAVISQKPSRDICQRGTSLTIQCQVDSQVTMMFWYRQQPGQSLTLIATANQGSEATYESGFVIDKFPISRPNLTFSTLTVSNMSPEDSSIYLCGVFHTEAFFGQGTRLTVV.

This clonotype showed up many times. The chain couples TRBV11-2 to TRBJ1-2; no clear D. The V end was cut by 0 bases, the J end by 0 bases, with 11 bases between. CDR3 size: 16 residues. CDR1 and CDR2 from the germline V gene are SGHAT and FQNNGV. CDR3 bases: TGTGCCAGCAGCTTAGACGTCAGGCCCGCTAACTATGGCTACACCTTC. Translated: CASSLDVRPANYGYTF.

A word on this clonotype: A much larger clone sits a single nucleotide away, making a read error possible. CDR3 nucleotides: TGTGCCAACAGCTTATTCGCAGGGACCTACGAGCAGTACTTC. It codes for CANSLFAGTYEQYF. The V call is TRBV11-2, the J call TRBJ2-7; D is perhaps TRBD1 (5 bases). CDR3 length equals 14 residues. Germline CDR1 SGHAT, CDR2 FQNNGV.

The J gene is TRBJ1-6, the V gene TRBV12-3 or TRBV12-4; 8 nucleotides line up with TRBD1. This CDR3 has 16 residues. Trimming at V came to 5 bases and at J to 9 bases, leaving 12 bases not matched to a gene. CDR3 DNA: TGTGCCAGCAGTCCCCGAACAGGGGGAATGGGTTCACCCCTCCACTTT. Translated, it gives CASSPRTGGMGSPLHF.

This clonotype was observed many times. Relative to the germline gene, one junction end is altered; a read error may explain this. CDR3 nucleotides: TGCGCCAGCAGCCGTGGGGGTGGGTCCTACGAGCAGTACTTC. It codes for CASSRGGGSYEQYF. This chain connects TRBV2 to TRBJ2-7; either TRBD1 or TRBD2 may fit D (5 bases each). CDR1 and CDR2 from the germline V gene are SNHLY and FYNNEI. The CDR3 sequence is 14 residues long.